This record looks at one TCR beta chain sequence and its context. Its specificity is unknown. Method: immunoSEQ multiplex PCR; TCRdb's copy keeps in-frame clones and lacks some. The data contain 25,000 to 30,000 clones, 74% of them seen just once; the ten biggest clones take up around 25%. The data originate from a study of CD4 T cells in relation to SARS-CoV-2 and coronaviruses. Germline CDR1 reads SQVTM; CDR2 reads ANQGSEA. This CDR3 is 11 amino acids long. Deletions cut 5 bases from V and 9 bases from J, with 12 bases between. The unexposed donors gave CD4+ T cells in 2011-2018, prior to COVID-19. Isolation of CD4+ T cells took place after around 11 days in culture.

This TCR derives from a human donor in good health. Sequencing was carried out using CD4+ T cells from PBMCs, cultured in vitro. This chain uses TRBV29-1 with TRBJ2-3, with D tentatively TRBD1 or TRBD2 (5 bases each). CDR3 in DNA: TGCAGCGTTCGGGGACCAGGCACGCAGTATTTT. It translates to CSVRGPGTQYF.